One and the same sample provided the 10 T cell receptor beta chains below, sequenced in a study of T cell clonotyping in hematopoietic cell transplantation. Using immunoSEQ multiplex PCR, the repertoire was profiled, and TCRdb retains in-frame clones only, with some absent. The table lists 6,000 or so clones, roughly 70% of them singletons. Sequencing was performed on PBMCs, taken 180 days after allogeneic stem cell transplant. These receptors all stem from a male patient aged 45-60 years who had an allogeneic stem cell transplant from an unrelated donor, so the T cells may come from the graft donor. Some clones in this sample may be carry-over from other donors' samples.

The chain is built from TRBV5-1 and TRBJ2-1; 11 bases align to TRBD2. CDR3 size: 15 residues. V was clipped by 7 bases and J by 5 bases; unmatched bases: 8. The germline V gene has CDR1 SGHRS and CDR2 YFSETQ. CDR3 sequence: CASRELAGDNNEQFF. The CDR3, as DNA: TGCGCCAGCCGGGAACTAGCGGGAGACAACAATGAGCAGTTCTTC.

CDR3 bases: TGCGCCAGCAGCCAGCCGGACTCCCTATTCACGCAGTATTTT. This gives the protein CASSQPDSLFTQYF. This chain connects TRBV4-1 to TRBJ2-3; D might be TRBD2 (5 bases). From germline, CDR1 is MGHRA and CDR2 YSYEKL. V lost 3 bases and J lost 9, with 16 bases in between. This CDR3 is built from 14 residues.

DNA of the CDR3: TGTGCCAGCAGTTTATTCTACGAGCAGTACTTC. Encoded protein: CASSLFYEQYF. The chain uses TRBV28 and TRBJ2-7, with D hard to call. The length of the CDR3 is 11 residues. Trimming pared 1 base from V and 3 bases from J, leaving 1 base between. CDR1 and CDR2 (germline): MDHEN, SYDVKM.

DNA of the CDR3: TGTGCCAGCAGTTTATTCCACTCTGGCAGGGCGGTGGCCGGGGAGCTGTTTTTT. It codes for CASSLFHSGRAVAGELFF. The chain couples TRBV27 to TRBJ2-2; TRBD1 is a possible D gene (5 bases). Trimming removed 1 base at V and 6 bases at J, with 21 bases between. CDR1 is MNHEY, CDR2 SMNVEV, per germline (reference sequence). This CDR3 has 18 residues.

The J gene is TRBJ2-1, the V gene TRBV7-3; a weak D match, TRBD2 (5 bases). With 5 bases removed from V and 2 bases from J, the gap between germline ends came to 16 bases. CDR1 is SGHTA and CDR2 is FQGTGA in the germline V gene. The CDR3 length is 16 residues. The CDR3 DNA is TGTGCCAGCAGCCCGTCTGGGGAGTTAGCCTACAATGAGCAGTTCTTC. It specifies CASSPSGELAYNEQFF.

This clone has just one count. The chain recombines TRBV30 with TRBJ2-3; TRBD2 agrees at 9 bases. This CDR3 is built from 13 residues. Germline CDR1 GTSNPN, CDR2 SVGIG (reference sequence). V lost 0 bases and J lost 5; bases outside the gene matches: 0. The CDR3 DNA follows: TGTGCCTGGAGTGTACTAGCGGGAGATACGCAGTATTTT. This translates into CAWSVLAGDTQYF.

The rearrangement joins TRBV11-2 to TRBJ1-5; perhaps TRBD1 as D (5 bases). The CDR3 contains 13 residues. V dropped 0 bases and J dropped 6 bases, with 6 bases sitting between them. Germline lookup yields CDR1 SGHAT and CDR2 FQNNGV. CDR3 in amino acids: CASSLDRGQPQHF. The CDR3 DNA follows: TGTGCCAGCAGCTTAGATAGGGGTCAGCCCCAGCATTTT.

The V call is TRBV6-5, the J call TRBJ2-3; no firm D call. CDR1 and CDR2 from the germline V gene are MNHEY and SVGAGI. The CDR3 consists of 11 residues. Deletions cut 2 bases from V and 4 bases from J, with 1 base between. This CDR3 reads CASSYPDTQYF. DNA of the CDR3: TGTGCCAGCAGTTACCCAGATACGCAGTATTTT.

The table lists this clone with a few counts. The genes are TRBV5-1 and TRBJ1-2; TRBD1 agrees at 10 bases. CDR1 and CDR2 from the germline V gene are SGHRS and YFSETQ. Germline trimming cut 0 bases from V and 4 bases from J; bases unmatched to any gene: 3. The CDR3 length is 15 residues. The CDR3 DNA is TGCGCCAGCAGCTTGGGACAGGGGGCCTCCTATGGCTACACCTTC. It translates to CASSLGQGASYGYTF.

Relative to its sample, this clone is medium-sized. The chain couples TRBV4-1 to TRBJ1-1; D remains unclear. The CDR3 totals 14 residues. The germline V gene has CDR1 MGHRA and CDR2 YSYEKL. V was clipped by 5 bases and J by 4 bases, with 14 bases between them. Written as DNA, the CDR3 is TGCGCCAGCAGCACGAGGGATCGGGGCACTGAAGCTTTCTTT. It encodes CASSTRDRGTEAFF.